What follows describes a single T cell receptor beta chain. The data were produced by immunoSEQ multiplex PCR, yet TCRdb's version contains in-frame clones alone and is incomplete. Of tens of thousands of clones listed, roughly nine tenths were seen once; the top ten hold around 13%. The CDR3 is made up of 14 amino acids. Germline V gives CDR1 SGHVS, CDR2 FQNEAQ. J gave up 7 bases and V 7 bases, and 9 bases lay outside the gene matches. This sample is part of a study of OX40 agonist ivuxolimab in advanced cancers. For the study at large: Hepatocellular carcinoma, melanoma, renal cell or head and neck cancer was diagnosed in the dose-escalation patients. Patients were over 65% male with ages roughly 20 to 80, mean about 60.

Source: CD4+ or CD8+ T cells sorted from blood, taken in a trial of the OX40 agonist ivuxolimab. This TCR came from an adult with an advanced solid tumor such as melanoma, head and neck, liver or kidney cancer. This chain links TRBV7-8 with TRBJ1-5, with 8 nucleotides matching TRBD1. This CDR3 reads CASKGTGGGQPQHF. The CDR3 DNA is TGTGCCAGCAAAGGGACAGGAGGAGGCCAGCCCCAGCATTTT.